The 22 T cell receptor beta chains below were found in one sample sequenced in a study of beta chain features in type 1 diabetes. Study results and caveats: Shortening of TCRB CDR3s, moderate but significant, appeared in all four CD4+ subsets of Type 1 diabetes patients.

What these receptors recognize is not known. TCRB transcripts that were expressed got sequenced, as all of the isolated RNA had been reverse transcribed. Assay: immunoSEQ multiplex PCR; the TCRdb copy retains only in-frame clones and omits some. The sample lists 100,000 to 150,000 clones; roughly 10% were seen once. Sequenced: central memory CD4+ T cells from blood. These receptors were taken from a man in his thirties or forties with type 1 diabetes.

This chain links TRBV30 with TRBJ1-5, with D maybe TRBD1 (5 bases). Trimming removed 3 bases at V and 5 bases at J, with 14 bases between. Per the germline V gene, CDR1 is GTSNPN and CDR2 is SVGIG (reference sequence). The CDR3 has 14 residues. The CDR3 nucleotides read TGTGCCTGGAGAGCTACAGGATCCGATCAGCCCCAGCATTTT. This sequence encodes CAWRATGSDQPQHF.

This chain joins TRBV7-2 and TRBJ2-1, with 7 bases lining up with TRBD2. The CDR3 has 14 residues. Germline CDR1 reads SGHTA; CDR2 reads FQGNSA. The ends lost 8 bases at V and 7 bases at J; junction bases unmatched: 11. The CDR3, as DNA: TGTGCCAGCGGTCACAGCGGGGCGGGGAATGAGCAGTTCTTC. It codes for CASGHSGAGNEQFF.

In this sample, this clone turned up a few times. The chain couples TRBV30 to TRBJ2-3; TRBD2 matches 8 bases. Germline assignment: CDR1 GTSNPN and CDR2 SVGIG (reference sequence). The CDR3 is made up of 13 amino acids. V was pared by 6 bases and J by 2 bases, with 4 bases of the junction left unmatched. The CDR3 coding sequence is TGTGCCTGTACTAGCGGAGCCACAGATACGCAGTATTTT. It codes for CACTSGATDTQYF.

The genes are TRBV7-9 and TRBJ2-5; 8 bases map to TRBD2. The V gene end was trimmed by 2 bases and the J gene end by 8 bases; junction bases not matched to a gene: 4. In germline, CDR1 is SEHNR, CDR2 FQNEAQ (reference sequence). The CDR3 contains 13 residues. The DNA of the CDR3 is TGTGCCAGCAGCTTATTCGGGGGGGGAACCCAGTACTTC. This codes for CASSLFGGGTQYF.

The V and J genes are TRBV9 and TRBJ2-4; perhaps TRBD1 as D (5 bases). Germline assignment: CDR1 SGDLS and CDR2 YYNGEE. The V and J ends lost 0 bases and 5 bases respectively, with 18 bases between them. The CDR3 extends over 17 amino acids. Here the CDR3 DNA reads TGTGCCAGCAGCGTAGGGGGTCTGGGGCTTGGACAAAACATTCAGTACTTC. Its translation is CASSVGGLGLGQNIQYF.

The rearrangement uses TRBV7-2 and TRBJ1-2; 9 bases align to TRBD1. The J segment lost 8 bases and the V segment lost 3 bases, leaving 4 bases of the junction unmatched. Germline CDR1 SGHTA, CDR2 FQGNSA. The CDR3 is made up of 13 amino acids. This chain's CDR3 is CASSFWTGVGYTF. In nucleotides, the CDR3 is TGTGCCAGCAGCTTCTGGACAGGGGTCGGCTACACCTTC.

The genes are TRBV18 and TRBJ2-1, with TRBD2 identical over 9 bases. The V and J ends lost 4 bases and 5 bases, in that order; junction bases with no gene match: 12. Looked up from germline, CDR1 is KGHSH and CDR2 is LQKENI. This CDR3 comprises 17 residues. CDR3 nucleotide sequence: TGTGCCAGCTCACGAATGTGGAGTAGCGGGGGCAACAATGAGCAGTTCTTC. Translation gives CASSRMWSSGGNNEQFF. Variable domain in full (rest from reference TRBV18 and TRBJ2-1): NAGVMQNPRHLVRRRGQEARLRCSPMKGHSHVYWYRQLPEEGLKFMVYLQKENIIDESGMPKERFSAEFPKEGPSILRIQQVVRGDSAAYFCASSRMWSSGGNNEQFFGPGTRLTVL.

This clone showed up just a few times. The rearrangement links TRBV18 to TRBJ2-7, with 9 nucleotides matching TRBD1. The CDR3 is made up of 17 amino acids. Germline V gene data show CDR1 as KGHSH and CDR2 as LQKENI. Trimming removed 4 bases from V and 2 bases from J; junction bases left unmatched: 12. The CDR3 region is CASSRATPDRGAYEQYF. Written as DNA, the CDR3 is TGTGCCAGCTCACGAGCGACCCCGGACAGGGGAGCCTACGAGCAGTACTTC.

The chain uses TRBV5-1 and TRBJ2-4; no definite D call. The CDR3 runs 14 residues. CDR1 and CDR2 (germline): SGHRS, YFSETQ. Deletions cut 0 bases from V and 0 bases from J, with 4 bases between. CDR3 loop: CASSLGLAKNIQYF. For the CDR3, the DNA is TGCGCCAGCAGCTTGGGGCTAGCCAAAAACATTCAGTACTTC. Variable domain in full (rest from reference TRBV5-1 and TRBJ2-4): KAGVTQTPRYLIKTRGQQVTLSCSPISGHRSVSWYQQTPGQGLQFLFEYFSETQRNKGNFPGRFSGRQFSNSRSEMNVSTLELGDSALYLCASSLGLAKNIQYFGAGTRLSVL.

This clone occurred a few times. This chain joins TRBV28 and TRBJ2-5; D unclear. V shed 6 bases and J shed 5 bases, with 19 bases lying between them. Germline loops: CDR1 MDHEN, CDR2 SYDVKM. The CDR3 contains 15 residues. CDR3 DNA: TGTGCCAGCAGCACTACTTTAGGTAGTCAGGAGACCCAGTACTTC. This gives the protein CASSTTLGSQETQYF.

In DNA, the CDR3 is TGTGCCAGCAGCCAAATAGCGGGGGTCAATGAGCAGTTCTTC. Its translation: CASSQIAGVNEQFF. The V call is TRBV7-2, the J call TRBJ2-1, with 9 positions matching TRBD2. Germline CDR1 is SGHTA and CDR2 is FQGNSA. With V trimmed by 5 bases and J by 6 bases, 5 bases remained unmatched. This CDR3 is 14 amino acids long.

This clone was found a few times. This rearrangement joins TRBV7-6 to TRBJ1-4, with a weak D call TRBD1 (5 bases). The CDR3 contains 15 residues. Trimming left V 5 bases short and J 4 bases short, with 14 bases between. CDR1 SGHVS and CDR2 FNYEAQ come from the germline V gene. The chain's CDR3 is CASSALTEINEKLFF. The CDR3 DNA reads as TGTGCCAGCAGCGCTCTGACAGAGATTAATGAAAAACTGTTTTTT.

This clone occurred a few times. V gene TRBV28 combines with J gene TRBJ1-1; D is perhaps TRBD1 (5 bases). Germline-derived CDR1 and CDR2 are MDHEN and SYDVKM. V lost 6 bases to trimming and J lost 6 bases, with 17 bases between them. The CDR3 sequence is 14 residues long. The CDR3 nucleotides are TGTGCCAGCAGAAAGGCCCGGGACTCGTCTGAAGCTTTCTTT. This translates into CASRKARDSSEAFF.

The rearrangement uses TRBV18 and TRBJ1-3, with D perhaps TRBD1 (6 bases). CDR1 is KGHSH and CDR2 is LQKENI in the germline V gene. The CDR3 is 14 residues long. The germline V and J ends were trimmed by 2 bases and 1 base, with 6 bases remaining between them. This chain's CDR3 is CASSPTGSGNTIYF. In nucleotides, the CDR3 is TGTGCCAGCTCACCAACAGGGTCTGGAAACACCATATATTTT.

This clone was detected only a few times. This chain uses TRBV2 with TRBJ2-1, with TRBD2 identical over 7 bases. The CDR3 is 13 residues long. Trimming took 7 bases from V and 10 from J; bases not matched to a gene: 10. Germline V gene lookup returns CDR1 SNHLY and CDR2 FYNNEI. In nucleotides, the CDR3 is TGTGCCAGCACGGGGGGTCCAATATCGGAGCAGTTCTTC. This sequence encodes CASTGGPISEQFF.

The rearrangement links TRBV5-6 to TRBJ1-1; no firm D call. The CDR3 covers 12 residues. The germline CDR1 and CDR2 sequences are SGHDT and YYEEEE. V lost 0 bases, J lost 4 bases, and 4 bases lay in between. The CDR3 DNA is TGTGCCAGCAGCTTGGAGCCCACTGAAGCTTTCTTT. This codes for CASSLEPTEAFF.

The V gene is TRBV2, the J gene TRBJ1-5; 8 nucleotides align to TRBD1. V lost 4 bases, J lost 7 bases, and 6 bases stayed unmatched. This CDR3 region has 14 residues. Germline V gene sequence: CDR1 SNHLY, CDR2 FYNNEI. CDR3 nucleotides: TGTGCCAGCAGTGCCGGGACAGGACGGCAGCCCCAGCATTTT. This encodes CASSAGTGRQPQHF.

V is TRBV30 and J is TRBJ2-3; D perhaps matches TRBD2 (5 bases). Germline CDR1 and CDR2: GTSNPN and SVGIG (reference sequence). The V end was cut by 2 bases, the J end by 8 bases, with 14 bases between. This CDR3 is 13 amino acids long. CDR3 nucleotides: TGTGCCTGGAGTCTTCAGGAGGAAGGTACGCAGTATTTT. Encoded protein: CAWSLQEEGTQYF.

This clone was counted between two and nine times. The rearrangement links TRBV7-2 to TRBJ1-1; tentatively, D is TRBD1 (5 bases). V lost 5 bases, J lost 6 bases, and 19 bases lay in between. The CDR3 sequence is 15 residues long. CDR1 and CDR2 from the germline V gene are SGHTA and FQGNSA. The CDR3 region has the DNA TGTGCCAGCAGCGCCCAGGGTGGGGTTTGGGCTGAAGCTTTCTTT. Protein: CASSAQGGVWAEAFF.

The CDR3 is CASSGYAGELFF. The CDR3 region has the DNA TGTGCCAGCAGCGGCTATGCCGGGGAGCTGTTTTTT. The rearrangement links TRBV9 to TRBJ2-2; D remains ambiguous. With 3 bases removed from V and 6 bases from J, the gap between germline ends came to 6 bases. Germline loops: CDR1 SGDLS, CDR2 YYNGEE. The CDR3 extends over 12 amino acids.

In its sample, this clone was seen a few times. The chain has TRBV7-9 and TRBJ2-2; a weak D match, TRBD1 (5 bases). V lost 7 bases, J lost 6 bases, and 21 bases lay in between. CDR1 and CDR2 (germline): SEHNR, FQNEAQ (reference sequence). The CDR3 loop spans 16 amino acids. Here the CDR3 DNA reads TGTGCCAGCAACACTTACGGCAGGGAAGGCGCCGGGGAGCTGTTTTTT. It encodes CASNTYGREGAGELFF. The entire variable domain, with the rest obtained from reference TRBV7-9 and TRBJ2-2, is as follows: DTGVSQNPRHKITKRGQNVTFRCDPISEHNRLYWYRQTLGQGPEFLTYFQNEAQLEKSRLLSDRFSAERPKGSFSTLEIQRTEQGDSAMYLCASNTYGREGAGELFFGEGSRLTVL.

In this sample, this clone turned up a few times. The chain links TRBV5-4 to TRBJ2-1, with D possibly TRBD2 on 7 matching bases. CDR1 SGHNT and CDR2 YYREEE come from the germline V gene (reference sequence). The CDR3 spans 16 residues. Trimming removed 4 bases from V and 7 bases from J, with 21 bases in between. This CDR3 is CASSPVRGAGENEQFF. CDR3 in DNA: TGTGCCAGCAGCCCGGTAAGGGGGGCGGGGGAAAATGAGCAGTTCTTC.